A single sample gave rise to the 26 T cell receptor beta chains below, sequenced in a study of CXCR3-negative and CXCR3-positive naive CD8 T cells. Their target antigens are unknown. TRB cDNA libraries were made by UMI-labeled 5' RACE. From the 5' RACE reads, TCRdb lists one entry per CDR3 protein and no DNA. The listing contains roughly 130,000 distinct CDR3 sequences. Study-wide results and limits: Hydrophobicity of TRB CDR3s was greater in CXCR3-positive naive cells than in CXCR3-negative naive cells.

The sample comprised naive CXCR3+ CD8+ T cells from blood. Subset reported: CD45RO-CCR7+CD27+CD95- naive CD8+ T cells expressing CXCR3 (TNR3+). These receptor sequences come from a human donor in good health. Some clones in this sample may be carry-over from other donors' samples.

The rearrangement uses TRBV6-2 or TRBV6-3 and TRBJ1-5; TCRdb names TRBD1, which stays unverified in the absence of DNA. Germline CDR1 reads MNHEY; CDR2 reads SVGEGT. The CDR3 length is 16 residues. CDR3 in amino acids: CVSRPDRAEVGQPQHF.

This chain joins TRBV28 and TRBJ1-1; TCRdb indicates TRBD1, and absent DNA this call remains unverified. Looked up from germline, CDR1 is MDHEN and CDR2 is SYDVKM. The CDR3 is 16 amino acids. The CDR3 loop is CASSYHRGPMNTEAFF.

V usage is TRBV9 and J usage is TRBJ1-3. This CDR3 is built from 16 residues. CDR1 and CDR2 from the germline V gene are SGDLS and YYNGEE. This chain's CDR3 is CASSVAGGPVGNTIYF.

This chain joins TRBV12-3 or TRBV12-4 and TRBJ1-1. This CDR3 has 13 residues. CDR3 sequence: CASSLVWNTEAFF.

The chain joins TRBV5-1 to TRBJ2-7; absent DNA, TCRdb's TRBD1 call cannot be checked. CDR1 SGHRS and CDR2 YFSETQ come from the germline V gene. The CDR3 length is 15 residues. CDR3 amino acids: CASSQTPGQSYEQYF.

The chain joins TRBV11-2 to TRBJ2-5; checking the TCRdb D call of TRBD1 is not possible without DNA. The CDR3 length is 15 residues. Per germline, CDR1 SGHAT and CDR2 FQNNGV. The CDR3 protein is CASSLGPGMQETQYF.

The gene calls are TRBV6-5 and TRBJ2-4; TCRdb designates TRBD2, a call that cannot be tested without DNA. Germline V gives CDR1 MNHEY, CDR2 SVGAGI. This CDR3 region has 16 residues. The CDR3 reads CASSYGWGEGGERQYF.

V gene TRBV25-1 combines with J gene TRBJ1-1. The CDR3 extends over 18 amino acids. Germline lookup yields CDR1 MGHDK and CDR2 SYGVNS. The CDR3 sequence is CASRGQPASPSMSTEAFF.

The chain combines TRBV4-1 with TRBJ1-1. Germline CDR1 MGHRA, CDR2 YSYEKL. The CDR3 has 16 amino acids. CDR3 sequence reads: CASSQDRARVNTEAFF.

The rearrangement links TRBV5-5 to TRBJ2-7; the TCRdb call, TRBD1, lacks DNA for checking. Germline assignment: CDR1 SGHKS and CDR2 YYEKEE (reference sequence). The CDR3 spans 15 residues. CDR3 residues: CASVVWAQSSYEQYF.

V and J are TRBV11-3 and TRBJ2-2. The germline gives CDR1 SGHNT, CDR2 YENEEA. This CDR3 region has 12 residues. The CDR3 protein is CASSFGFGELFF.

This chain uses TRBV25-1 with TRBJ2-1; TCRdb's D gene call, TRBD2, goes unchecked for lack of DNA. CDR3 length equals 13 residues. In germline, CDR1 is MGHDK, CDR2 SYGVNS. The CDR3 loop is CASSDLGLAKQYF. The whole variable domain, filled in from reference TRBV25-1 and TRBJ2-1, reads EADIYQTPRYLVIGTGKKITLECSQTMGHDKMYWYQQDPGMELHLIHYSYGVNSTEKGDLSSESTVSRIRTEHFPLTLESARPSHTSQYLCASSDLGLAKQYFGPGTRLTVL.

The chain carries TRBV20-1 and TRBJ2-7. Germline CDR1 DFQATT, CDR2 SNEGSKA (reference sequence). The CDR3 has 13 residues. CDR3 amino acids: CSASAGGTYEQYF.

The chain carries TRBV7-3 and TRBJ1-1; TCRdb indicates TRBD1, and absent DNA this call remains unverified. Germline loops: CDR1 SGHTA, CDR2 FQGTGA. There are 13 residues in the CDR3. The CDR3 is CASSFTQGEEAFF.

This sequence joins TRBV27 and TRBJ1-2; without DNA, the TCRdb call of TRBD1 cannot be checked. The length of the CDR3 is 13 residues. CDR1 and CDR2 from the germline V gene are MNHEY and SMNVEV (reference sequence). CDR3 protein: CASSLSSRAGYTF.

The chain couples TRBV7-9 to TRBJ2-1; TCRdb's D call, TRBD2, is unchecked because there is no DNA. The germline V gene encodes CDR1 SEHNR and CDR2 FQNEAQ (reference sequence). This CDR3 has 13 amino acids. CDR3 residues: CASSSGGAREQFF.

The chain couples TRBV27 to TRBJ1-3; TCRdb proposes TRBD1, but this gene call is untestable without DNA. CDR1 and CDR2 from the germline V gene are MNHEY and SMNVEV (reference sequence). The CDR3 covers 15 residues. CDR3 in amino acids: CASSSSFTGGRQIYF.

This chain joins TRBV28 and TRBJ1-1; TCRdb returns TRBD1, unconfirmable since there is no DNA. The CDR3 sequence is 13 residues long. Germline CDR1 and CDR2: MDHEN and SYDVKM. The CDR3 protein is CASSLRENTEAFF. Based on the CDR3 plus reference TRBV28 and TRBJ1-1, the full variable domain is DVKVTQSSRYLVKRTGEKVFLECVQDMDHENMFWYRQDPGLGLRLIYFSYDVKMKEKGDIPEGYSVSREKKERFSLILESASTNQTSMYLCASSLRENTEAFFGQGTRLTVV.

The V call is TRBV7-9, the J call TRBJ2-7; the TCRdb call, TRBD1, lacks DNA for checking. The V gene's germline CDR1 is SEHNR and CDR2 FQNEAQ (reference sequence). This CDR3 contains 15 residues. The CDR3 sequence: CASSTTGDPHYEQYF.

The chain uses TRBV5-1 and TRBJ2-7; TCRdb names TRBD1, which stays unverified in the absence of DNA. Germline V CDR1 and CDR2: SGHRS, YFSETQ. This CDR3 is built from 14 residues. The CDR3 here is CASSFGTGDYEQYF.

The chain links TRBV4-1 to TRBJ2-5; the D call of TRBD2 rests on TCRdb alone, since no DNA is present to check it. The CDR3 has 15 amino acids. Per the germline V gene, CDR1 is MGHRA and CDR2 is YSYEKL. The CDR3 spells CASSQVAGIEETQYF.

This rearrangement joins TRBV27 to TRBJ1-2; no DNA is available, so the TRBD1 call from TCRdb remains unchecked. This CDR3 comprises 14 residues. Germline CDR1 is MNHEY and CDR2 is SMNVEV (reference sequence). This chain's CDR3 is CASSSRGQGYGYTF.

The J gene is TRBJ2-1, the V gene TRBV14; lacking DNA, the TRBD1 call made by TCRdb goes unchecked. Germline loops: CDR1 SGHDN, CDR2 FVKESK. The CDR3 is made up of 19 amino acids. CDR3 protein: CASSQDAQQVAFGHNEQFF.

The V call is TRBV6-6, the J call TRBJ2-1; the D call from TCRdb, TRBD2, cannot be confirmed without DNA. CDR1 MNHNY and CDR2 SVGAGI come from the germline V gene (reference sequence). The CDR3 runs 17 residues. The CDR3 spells CASSYMVLAGEHNEQFF.

This CDR3 is CASSLERTFTGTVNQPQHF. V gene TRBV7-8 combines with J gene TRBJ1-5; TCRdb selects TRBD1, and the lack of DNA leaves this call unchecked. This CDR3 has 19 residues. The germline V gene has CDR1 SGHVS and CDR2 FQNEAQ.

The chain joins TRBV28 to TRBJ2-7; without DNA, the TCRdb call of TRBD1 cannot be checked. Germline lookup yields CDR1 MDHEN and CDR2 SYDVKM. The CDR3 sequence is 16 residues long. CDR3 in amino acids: CASSHRETGGSYEQYF.